This paragraph reports one TCR beta chain. The V gene lost 0 bases and the J gene lost 1 base, with 13 bases spanning the gap. CDR3 length: 16 amino acids. The germline gives CDR1 SGHRS, CDR2 YFSETQ. The record originates from a study of blood T cell repertoires in COVID-19. Study in general: Sites across the United States, Italy and Spain contributed samples from acute and convalescent COVID-19.

Per the original methods: Reference gene primer amplification yielded estimated nucleated cell counts. TCRdb keeps only in-frame clones here, not all; method: immunoSEQ multiplex PCR. The V and J calls and the clone size are those of that table, but D and trimming were determined from the DNA. The sample includes about 200,000 clones, about 80% of them seen just once. This TCR came from a human donor with acute or convalescent COVID-19. The donor label of this sample is uncertain. The chain combines TRBV5-1 with TRBJ2-5; no definite D call. Sample: peripheral blood. CDR3 sequence (DNA): TGCGCCAGCAGCTTGGGGCCCTCCGGCGGCCAAGAGACCCAGTACTTC. Amino acids: CASSLGPSGGQETQYF. Complete variable domain (other parts from reference TRBV5-1 and TRBJ2-5): KAGVTQTPRYLIKTRGQQVTLSCSPISGHRSVSWYQQTPGQGLQFLFEYFSETQRNKGNFPGRFSGRQFSNSRSEMNVSTLELGDSALYLCASSLGPSGGQETQYFGPGTRLLVL.